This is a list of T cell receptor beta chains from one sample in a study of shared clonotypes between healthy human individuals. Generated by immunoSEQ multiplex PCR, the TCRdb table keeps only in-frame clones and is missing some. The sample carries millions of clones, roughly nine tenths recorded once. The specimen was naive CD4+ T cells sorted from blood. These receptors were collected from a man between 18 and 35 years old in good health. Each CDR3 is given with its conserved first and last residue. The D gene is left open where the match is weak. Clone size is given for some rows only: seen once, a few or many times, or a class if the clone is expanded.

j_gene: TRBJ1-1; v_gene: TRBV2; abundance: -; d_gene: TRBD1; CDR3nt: TGTGCCAGCCACCGTTACCGGACAGGTAATACCGACGGGGCTTTCTTT; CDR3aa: CASHRYRTGNTDGAFF
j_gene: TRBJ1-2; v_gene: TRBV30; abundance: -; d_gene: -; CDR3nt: TGTGCCTGGATGCGATCAGGGGATAGTTTTAGGCGTGGCTACACCTTC; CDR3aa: CAWMRSGDSFRRGYTF
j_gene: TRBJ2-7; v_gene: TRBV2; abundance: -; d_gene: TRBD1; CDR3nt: TGTGCCAACTCTCCCACAGGGGGCTACGAGCAGTACTTC; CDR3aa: CANSPTGGYEQYF
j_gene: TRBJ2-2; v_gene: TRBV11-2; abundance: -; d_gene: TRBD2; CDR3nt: TGTGCCAGCAGCTCCCGACTAGCGGGAGGGGGCGGGGAGCTGTTTTTT; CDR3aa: CASSSRLAGGGGELFF
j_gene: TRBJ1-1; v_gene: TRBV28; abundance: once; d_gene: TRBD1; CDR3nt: TGTGCCAGCACCATTTACAGGGGTCGCACTGAAGCTTTCTTT; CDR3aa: CASTIYRGRTEAFF
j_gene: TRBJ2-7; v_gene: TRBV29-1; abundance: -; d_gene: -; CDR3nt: TGCAGCGTTGGTATCTTGCGGACCACCTACGAGCAGTACTTC; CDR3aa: CSVGILRTTYEQYF
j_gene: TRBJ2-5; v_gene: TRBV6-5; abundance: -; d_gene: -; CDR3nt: TGTGCCAGCAGTCCACCCACACAGGGAGAGACCCAGTACTTC; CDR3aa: CASSPPTQGETQYF
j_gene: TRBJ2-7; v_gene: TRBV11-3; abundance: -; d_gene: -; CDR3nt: TGTGCCAGCAGCTTAATCCTCCGGGACCAGAGGATCTACGAGCAGTACTTC; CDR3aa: CASSLILRDQRIYEQYF
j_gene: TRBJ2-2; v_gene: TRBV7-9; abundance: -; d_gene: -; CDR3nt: TGTGTGCTCCCCGAGAAGAGGAACACCGGGGAGCTGTTTTTT; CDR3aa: CVLPEKRNTGELFF
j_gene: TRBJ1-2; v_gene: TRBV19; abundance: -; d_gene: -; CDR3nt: TGTGCCAGTACCGGGACAAACTATGGCTACACCTTC; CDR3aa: CASTGTNYGYTF
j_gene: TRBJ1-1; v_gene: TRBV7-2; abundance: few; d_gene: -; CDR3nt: TGTGCCAGCAGCTTAGTCGGACATACGAACACTGAAGCTTTCTTT; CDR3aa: CASSLVGHTNTEAFF
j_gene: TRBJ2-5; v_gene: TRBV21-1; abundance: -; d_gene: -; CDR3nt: TGTGCCAGCAGCAAAGGGGGGACAGGGGACGTTAGGGCCCAGTACTTC; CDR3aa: CASSKGGTGDVRAQYF
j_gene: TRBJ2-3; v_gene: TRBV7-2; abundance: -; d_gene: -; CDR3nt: TGTGCCAGCAGCCATAAATCGGGGGCGTCAGATACGCAGTATTTT; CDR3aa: CASSHKSGASDTQYF
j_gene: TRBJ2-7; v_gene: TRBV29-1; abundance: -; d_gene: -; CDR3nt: TGCAGCGTGGAGAAAGGGGGCTACGAGCAGTACTTC; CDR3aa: CSVEKGGYEQYF
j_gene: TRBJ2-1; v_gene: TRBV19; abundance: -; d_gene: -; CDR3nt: TGTGCCAGTAGTATAGAGGCGGGGGCCTCCTACAATGAGCAGTTCTTC; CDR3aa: CASSIEAGASYNEQFF
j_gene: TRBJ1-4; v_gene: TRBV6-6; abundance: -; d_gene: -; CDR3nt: TGTGCCAGCAGTTATTCCTTCTCGGCAACTAATGAAAAACTGTTTTTT; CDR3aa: CASSYSFSATNEKLFF
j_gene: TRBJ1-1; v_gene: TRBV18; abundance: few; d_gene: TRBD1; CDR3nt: TGTGCCAGCTCACGACAGGGGCCGAACACTGAAGCTTTCTTT; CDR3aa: CASSRQGPNTEAFF
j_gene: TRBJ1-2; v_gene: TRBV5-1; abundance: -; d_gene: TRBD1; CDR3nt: TGCGCCAGCAGCACGGGACAGGGGGCGGGGACCGATGGCTACACCTTC; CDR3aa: CASSTGQGAGTDGYTF
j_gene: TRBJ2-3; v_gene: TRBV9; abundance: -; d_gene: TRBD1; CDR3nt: TGTGCCAGCAGCGTAATGGCAGGGGGTCGCGCAGATACGCAGTATTTT; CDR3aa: CASSVMAGGRADTQYF
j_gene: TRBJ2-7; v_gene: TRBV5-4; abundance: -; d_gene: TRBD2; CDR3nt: TGTGCCAGCAGCTTACTAGCGGGGGGTAGCTACGAGCAGTACTTC; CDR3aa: CASSLLAGGSYEQYF
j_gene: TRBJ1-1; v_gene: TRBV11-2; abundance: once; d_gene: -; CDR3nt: TGTGCCAGCAGCTCTCAGGGAGGTGGCACTGAAGCTTTCTTT; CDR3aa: CASSSQGGGTEAFF
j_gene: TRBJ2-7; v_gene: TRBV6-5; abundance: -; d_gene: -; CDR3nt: TGTGCCAGCAGTCCCTGGGCAGGGAAGGTCTACGAGCAGTACTTC; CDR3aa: CASSPWAGKVYEQYF
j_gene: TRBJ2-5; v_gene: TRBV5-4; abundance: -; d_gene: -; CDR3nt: TGTGCCAGCAGCTTAGGGAGAGTACAAGAGACCCAGTACTTC; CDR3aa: CASSLGRVQETQYF
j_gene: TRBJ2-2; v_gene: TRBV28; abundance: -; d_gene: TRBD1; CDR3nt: TGTGCCAGCAGTCTCCAGGACAGGGACACCGGGGAGCTGTTTTTT; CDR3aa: CASSLQDRDTGELFF
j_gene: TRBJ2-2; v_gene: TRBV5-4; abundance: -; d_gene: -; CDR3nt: TGTGCCAGCAGCCACGGGGGAGCTTCGAGCACCGGGGAGCTGTTTTTT; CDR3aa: CASSHGGASSTGELFF
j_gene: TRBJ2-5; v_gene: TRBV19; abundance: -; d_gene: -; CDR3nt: TGTGCCAGTACCCAAGACACCGGCGGAGAGACCCAGTACTTC; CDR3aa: CASTQDTGGETQYF
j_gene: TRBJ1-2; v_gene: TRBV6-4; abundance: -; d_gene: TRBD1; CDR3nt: TGTGCCAGCAGTGGACCCGACAGGGCCCAAACCTTC; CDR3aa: CASSGPDRAQTF
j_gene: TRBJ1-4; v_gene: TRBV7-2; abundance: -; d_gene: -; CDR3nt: TGTGCCAGCACCCAAGGGGGGAGTGAAAAACTGTTTTTT; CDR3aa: CASTQGGSEKLFF
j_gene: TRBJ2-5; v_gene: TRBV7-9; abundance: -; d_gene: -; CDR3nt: TGTGCCAGCAGCCACGGAGGGGGGGGACAAGAGACCCAGTACTTC; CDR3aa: CASSHGGGGQETQYF
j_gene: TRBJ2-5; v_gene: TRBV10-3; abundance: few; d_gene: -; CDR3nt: TGTGCCATCAGTGAGTCCAGAGAGACCCAGTACTTC; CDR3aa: CAISESRETQYF
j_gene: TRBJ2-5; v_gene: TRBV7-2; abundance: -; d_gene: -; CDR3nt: TGTGCCAGCAGGACGTATACGATGGAGACCCAGTACTTC; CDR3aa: CASRTYTMETQYF
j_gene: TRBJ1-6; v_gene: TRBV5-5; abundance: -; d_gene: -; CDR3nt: TGTGCCAGCAGCTTGATGCAGACCTATAATTCACCCCTCCACTTT; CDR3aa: CASSLMQTYNSPLHF
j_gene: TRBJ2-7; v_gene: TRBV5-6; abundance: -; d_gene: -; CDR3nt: TGTGCCAGCAGCTTTCGCTCTATGGGGGGATACGAGCAGTACTTC; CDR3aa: CASSFRSMGGYEQYF
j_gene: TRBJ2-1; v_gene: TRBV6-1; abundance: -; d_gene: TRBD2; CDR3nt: TGTGCCAGCAGTGGACTAGCGGGAGTTCGGGACAATGAGCAGTTCTTC; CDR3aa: CASSGLAGVRDNEQFF
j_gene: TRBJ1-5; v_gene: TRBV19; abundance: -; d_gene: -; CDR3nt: TGTGCCTCCGGGGAGGACCTTAGCAATCAGCCCCAGCATTTT; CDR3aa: CASGEDLSNQPQHF
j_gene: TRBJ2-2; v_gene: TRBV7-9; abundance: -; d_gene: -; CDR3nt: TGTGCCAGCAGCTCGGACTCGAACACCGGGGAGCTGTTTTTT; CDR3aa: CASSSDSNTGELFF
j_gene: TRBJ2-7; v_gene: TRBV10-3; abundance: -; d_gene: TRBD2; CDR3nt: TGTGCCATCAGTGGGGGACTAGCGTTCAACGAGCAGTACTTC; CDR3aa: CAISGGLAFNEQYF